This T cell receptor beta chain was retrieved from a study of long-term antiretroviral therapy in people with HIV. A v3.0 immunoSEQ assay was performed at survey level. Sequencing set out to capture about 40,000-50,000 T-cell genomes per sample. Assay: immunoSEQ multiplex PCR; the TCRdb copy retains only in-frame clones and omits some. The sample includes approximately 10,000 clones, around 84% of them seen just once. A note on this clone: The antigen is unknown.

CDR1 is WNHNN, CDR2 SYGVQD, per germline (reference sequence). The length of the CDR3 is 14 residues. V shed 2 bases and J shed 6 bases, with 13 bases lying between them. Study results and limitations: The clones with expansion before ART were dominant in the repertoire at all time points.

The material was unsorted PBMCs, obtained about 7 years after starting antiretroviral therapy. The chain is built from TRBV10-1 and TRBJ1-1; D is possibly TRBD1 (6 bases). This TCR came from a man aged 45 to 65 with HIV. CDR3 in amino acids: CASSEKAWGPEAFF. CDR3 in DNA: TGCGCCAGCAGTGAGAAAGCTTGGGGGCCTGAAGCTTTCTTT.